The sequence of this T cell receptor beta chain was determined in a study of blood T cell repertoires in COVID-19. Sequenced by immunoSEQ multiplex PCR; TCRdb stores in-frame clones only, minus some. This table holds under 150,000 clones, around 80% found once. After removal of 6 bases from V and 8 bases from J, the junction contained 6 bases not matched to a gene. Per germline, CDR1 MNHEY and CDR2 SVGAGI. This CDR3 contains 13 residues. The chain is built from TRBV6-5 and TRBJ1-2, with 10 bases matching TRBD1. The TCR sequence derives from a human donor in a cohort sampled during active COVID-19. Sequencing was carried out using peripheral blood. CDR3 nucleotide sequence: TGTGCCAGCAGGAGGACAGGGGGGGGAGGCTACACCTTC. The encoded protein is CASRRTGGGGYTF.